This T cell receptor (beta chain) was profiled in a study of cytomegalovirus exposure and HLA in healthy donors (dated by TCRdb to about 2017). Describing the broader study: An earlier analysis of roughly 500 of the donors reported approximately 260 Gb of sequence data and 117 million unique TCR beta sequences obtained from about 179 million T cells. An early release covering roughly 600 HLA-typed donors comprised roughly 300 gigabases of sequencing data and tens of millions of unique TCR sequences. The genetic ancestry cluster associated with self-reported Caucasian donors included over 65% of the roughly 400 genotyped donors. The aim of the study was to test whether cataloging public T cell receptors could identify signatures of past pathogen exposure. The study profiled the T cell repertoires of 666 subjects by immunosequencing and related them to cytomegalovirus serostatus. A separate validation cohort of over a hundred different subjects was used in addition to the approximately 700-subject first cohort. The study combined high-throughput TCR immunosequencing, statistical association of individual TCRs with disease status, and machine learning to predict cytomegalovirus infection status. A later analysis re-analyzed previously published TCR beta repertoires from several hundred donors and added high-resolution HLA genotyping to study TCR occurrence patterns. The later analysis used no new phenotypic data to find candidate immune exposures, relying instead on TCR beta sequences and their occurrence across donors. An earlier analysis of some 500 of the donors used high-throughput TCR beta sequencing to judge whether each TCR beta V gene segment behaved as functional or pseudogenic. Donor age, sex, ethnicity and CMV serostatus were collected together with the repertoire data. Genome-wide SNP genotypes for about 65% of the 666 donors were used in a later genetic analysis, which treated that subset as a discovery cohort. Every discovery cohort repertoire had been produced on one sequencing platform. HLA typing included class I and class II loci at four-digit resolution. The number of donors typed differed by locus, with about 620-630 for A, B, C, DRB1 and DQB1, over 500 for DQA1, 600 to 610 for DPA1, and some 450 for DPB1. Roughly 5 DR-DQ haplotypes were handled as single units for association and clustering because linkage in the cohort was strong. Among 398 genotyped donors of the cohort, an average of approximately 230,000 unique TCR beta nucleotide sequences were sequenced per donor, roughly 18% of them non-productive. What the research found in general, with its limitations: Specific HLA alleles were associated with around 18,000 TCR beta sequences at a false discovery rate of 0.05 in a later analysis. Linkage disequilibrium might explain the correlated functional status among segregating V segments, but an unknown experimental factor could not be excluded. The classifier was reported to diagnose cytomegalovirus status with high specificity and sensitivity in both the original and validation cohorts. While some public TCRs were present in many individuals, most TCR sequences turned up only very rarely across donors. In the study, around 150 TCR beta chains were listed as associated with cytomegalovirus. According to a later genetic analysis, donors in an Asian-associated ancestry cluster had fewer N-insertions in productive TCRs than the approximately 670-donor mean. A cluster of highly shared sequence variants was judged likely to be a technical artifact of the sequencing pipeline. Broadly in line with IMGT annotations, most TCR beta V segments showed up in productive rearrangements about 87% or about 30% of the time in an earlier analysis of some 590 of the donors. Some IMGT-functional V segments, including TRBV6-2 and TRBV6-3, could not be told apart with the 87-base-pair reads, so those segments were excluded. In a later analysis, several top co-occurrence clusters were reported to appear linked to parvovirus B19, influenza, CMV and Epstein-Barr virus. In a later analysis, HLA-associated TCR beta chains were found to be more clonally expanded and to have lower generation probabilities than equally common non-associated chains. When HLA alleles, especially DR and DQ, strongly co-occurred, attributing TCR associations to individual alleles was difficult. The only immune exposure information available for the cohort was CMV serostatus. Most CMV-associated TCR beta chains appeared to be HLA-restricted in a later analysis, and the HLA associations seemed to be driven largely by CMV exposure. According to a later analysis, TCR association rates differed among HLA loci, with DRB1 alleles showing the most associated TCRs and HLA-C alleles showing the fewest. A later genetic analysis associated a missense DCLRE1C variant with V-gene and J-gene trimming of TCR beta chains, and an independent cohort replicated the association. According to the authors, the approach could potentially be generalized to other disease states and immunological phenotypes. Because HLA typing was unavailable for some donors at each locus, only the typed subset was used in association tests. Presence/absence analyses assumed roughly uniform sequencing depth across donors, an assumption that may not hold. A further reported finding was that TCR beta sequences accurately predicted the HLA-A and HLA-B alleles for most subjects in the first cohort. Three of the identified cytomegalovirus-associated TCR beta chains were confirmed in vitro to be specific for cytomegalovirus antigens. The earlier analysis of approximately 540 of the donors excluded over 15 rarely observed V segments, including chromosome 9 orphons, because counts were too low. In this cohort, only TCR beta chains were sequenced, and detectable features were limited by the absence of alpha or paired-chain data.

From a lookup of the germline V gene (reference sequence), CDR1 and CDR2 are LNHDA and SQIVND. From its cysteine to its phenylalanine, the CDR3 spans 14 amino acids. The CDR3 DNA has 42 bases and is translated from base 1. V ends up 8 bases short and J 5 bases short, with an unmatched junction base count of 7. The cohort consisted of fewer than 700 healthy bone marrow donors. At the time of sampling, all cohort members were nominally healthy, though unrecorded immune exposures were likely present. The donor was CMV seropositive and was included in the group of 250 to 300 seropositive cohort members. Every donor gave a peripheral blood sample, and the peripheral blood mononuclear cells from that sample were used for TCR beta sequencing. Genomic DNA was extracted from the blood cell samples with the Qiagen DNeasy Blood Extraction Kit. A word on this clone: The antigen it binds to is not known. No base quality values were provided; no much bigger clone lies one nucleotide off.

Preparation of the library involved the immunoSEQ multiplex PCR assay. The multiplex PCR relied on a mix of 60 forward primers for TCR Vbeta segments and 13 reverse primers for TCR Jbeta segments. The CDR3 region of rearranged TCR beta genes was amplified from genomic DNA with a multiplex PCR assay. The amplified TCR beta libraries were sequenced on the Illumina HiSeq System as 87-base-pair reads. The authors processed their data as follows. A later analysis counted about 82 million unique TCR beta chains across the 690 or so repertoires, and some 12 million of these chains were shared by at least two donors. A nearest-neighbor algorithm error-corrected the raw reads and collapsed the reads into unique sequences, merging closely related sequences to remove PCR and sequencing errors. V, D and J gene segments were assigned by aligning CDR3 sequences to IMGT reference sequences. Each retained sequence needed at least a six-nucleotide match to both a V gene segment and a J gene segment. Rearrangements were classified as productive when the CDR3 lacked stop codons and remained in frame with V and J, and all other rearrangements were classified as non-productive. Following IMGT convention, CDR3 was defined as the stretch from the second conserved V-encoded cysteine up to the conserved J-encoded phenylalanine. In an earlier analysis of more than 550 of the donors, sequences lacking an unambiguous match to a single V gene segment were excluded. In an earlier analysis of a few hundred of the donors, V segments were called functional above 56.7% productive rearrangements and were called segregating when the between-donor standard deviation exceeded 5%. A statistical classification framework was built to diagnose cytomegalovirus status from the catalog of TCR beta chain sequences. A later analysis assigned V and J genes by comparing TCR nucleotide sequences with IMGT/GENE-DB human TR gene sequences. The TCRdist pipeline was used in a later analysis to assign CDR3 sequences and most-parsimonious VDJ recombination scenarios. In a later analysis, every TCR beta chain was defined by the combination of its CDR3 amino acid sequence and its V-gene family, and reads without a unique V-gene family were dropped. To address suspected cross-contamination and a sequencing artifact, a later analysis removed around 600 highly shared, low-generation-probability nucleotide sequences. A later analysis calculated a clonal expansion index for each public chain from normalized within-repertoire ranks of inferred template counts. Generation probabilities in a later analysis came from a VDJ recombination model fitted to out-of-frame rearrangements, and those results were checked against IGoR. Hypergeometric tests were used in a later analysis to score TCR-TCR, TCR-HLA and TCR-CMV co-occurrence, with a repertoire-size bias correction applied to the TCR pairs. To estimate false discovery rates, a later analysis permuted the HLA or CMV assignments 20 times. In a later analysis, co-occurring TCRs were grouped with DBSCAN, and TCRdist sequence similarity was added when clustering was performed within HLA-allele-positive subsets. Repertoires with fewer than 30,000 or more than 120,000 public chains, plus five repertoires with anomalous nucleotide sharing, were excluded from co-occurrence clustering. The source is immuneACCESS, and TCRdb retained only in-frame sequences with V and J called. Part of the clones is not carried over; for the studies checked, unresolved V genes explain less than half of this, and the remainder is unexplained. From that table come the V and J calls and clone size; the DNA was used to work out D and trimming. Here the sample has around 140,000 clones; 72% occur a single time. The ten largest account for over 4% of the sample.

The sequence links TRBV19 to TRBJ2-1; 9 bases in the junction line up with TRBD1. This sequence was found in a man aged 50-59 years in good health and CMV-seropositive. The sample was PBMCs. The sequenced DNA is TGTGCCAGTCGCCGGGACAGGGTTGACAATGAGCAGTTCTTC. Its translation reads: CASRRDRVDNEQFF.